Shown below are 11 T cell receptor beta chains from a single sample sequenced in a study of blood T cell repertoires in COVID-19. The method was immunoSEQ multiplex PCR; TCRdb's version includes in-frame clones alone and lacks a portion of them. The data show roughly 60,000 clones, with roughly 83% seen just once and 10% held by the top ten. What was sequenced was peripheral blood. Source of these receptors: a man under 40 with COVID-19, enrolled during active disease.

V and J are TRBV9 and TRBJ2-5, with D possibly TRBD2 on 5 matching bases. The end of the DNA is better explained by TRBJ2-7, so the J call may be wrong. Germline CDR1 SGDLS, CDR2 YYNGEE. The CDR3 length is 14 residues. The CDR3 coding sequence is TGTGCCAGCAGCGTAGCTTGGGGAGCCTACGAGCAGTACTTC. It is translated as CASSVAWGAYEQYF.

The rearrangement links TRBV28 to TRBJ1-5, with 7 bases matching TRBD1. This CDR3 contains 14 residues. With V trimmed by 6 bases and J by 5 bases, 7 bases remained unmatched. CDR1 is MDHEN and CDR2 is SYDVKM in the germline V gene. CDR3 residues: CASSRDSNHQPQHF. CDR3 nucleotide sequence: TGTGCCAGCAGCCGGGACAGTAATCATCAGCCCCAGCATTTT.

V usage is TRBV27 and J usage is TRBJ1-1; no definite D call. CDR3 length: 13 amino acids. Trimming took off 5 bases at V and 8 bases at J, with 15 bases between the two ends. From germline, CDR1 is MNHEY and CDR2 SMNVEV (reference sequence). The CDR3 DNA sequence: TGTGCCAGCAGTCCAGGTGTGGGAGCCGAAGCTTTCTTT. This codes for CASSPGVGAEAFF.

J is TRBJ1-3 and V is TRBV6-5; 7 bases line up with TRBD1. V was clipped by 6 bases and J by 5 bases; unmatched bases: 10. Germline V gives CDR1 MNHEY, CDR2 SVGAGI. The CDR3 has 15 residues. DNA for the CDR3: TGTGCCAGCAGCGACTACAGGGGAAGTCGAAACACCATATATTTT. Translation gives CASSDYRGSRNTIYF.

The chain recombines TRBV5-6 with TRBJ2-7; 8 nucleotides line up with TRBD1. Unmatched junction bases numbered 9, after V lost 3 bases and J lost 7 bases. In germline, CDR1 is SGHDT, CDR2 YYEEEE. The CDR3 loop spans 14 amino acids. CDR3 nucleotides: TGTGCCAGCAGCTACAGGGGGTCCCTCTGGGAGCAGTACTTC. As protein: CASSYRGSLWEQYF.

The chain is built from TRBV28 and TRBJ1-2, with D possibly being TRBD1 (6 bases). V was shortened by 6 bases and J by 4 bases, with 15 bases between the two germline ends. This CDR3 comprises 14 residues. In germline, CDR1 is MDHEN, CDR2 SYDVKM. The CDR3 coding sequence is TGTGCCAGCAGCGTCGAGGGGGACCGCTATGGCTACACCTTC. This encodes CASSVEGDRYGYTF.

The chain couples TRBV5-1 to TRBJ1-3, with D perhaps TRBD1 (5 bases). Germline values: CDR1 SGHRS, CDR2 YFSETQ. Trimming took off 0 bases at V and 0 bases at J, with 7 bases between the two ends. This CDR3 contains 15 residues. DNA of the CDR3: TGCGCCAGCAGCTTGGAGGGGAACTCTGGAAACACCATATATTTT. This encodes CASSLEGNSGNTIYF.

V and J are TRBV19 and TRBJ2-7; no firm D call. In germline, CDR1 is LNHDA, CDR2 SQIVND (reference sequence). The CDR3 extends over 9 amino acids. Trimming cost V 9 bases and J 4 bases, with 4 bases left between them. The CDR3 nucleotides read TGTGCCAGCCTGTACGAGCAGTACTTC. Translated: CASLYEQYF. Full variable domain (missing parts from reference TRBV19 and TRBJ2-7): DGGITQSPKYLFRKEGQNVTLSCEQNLNHDAMYWYRQDPGQGLRLIYYSQIVNDFQKGDIAEGYSVSREKKESFPLTVTSAQKNPTAFYLCASLYEQYFGPGTRLTVT.

The count of this clone is one. V usage is TRBV24-1 and J usage is TRBJ2-1, with 7 bases fitting TRBD2. V shed 4 bases, J shed 5 bases, and the junction held 16 bases outside the gene matches. This CDR3 has 18 amino acids. Germline V gives CDR1 KGHDR, CDR2 SFDVKD. Here the CDR3 reads CATSDVSRGREGNNEQFF. CDR3 bases: TGTGCCACCAGTGACGTTTCGAGGGGCAGGGAGGGGAACAATGAGCAGTTCTTC.

The chain uses TRBV24-1 and TRBJ1-2, with TRBD1 identical over 7 bases. This CDR3 spans 14 amino acids. After removal of 4 bases from V and 8 bases from J, the junction contained 9 bases not matched to a gene. Germline V gives CDR1 KGHDR, CDR2 SFDVKD. CDR3 DNA: TGTGCCACCAGTGACCCCGACAGGGTCGGAGGCTACACCTTC. Its translation: CATSDPDRVGGYTF.

This clone was seen only a few times. V is TRBV28 and J is TRBJ2-7; TRBD2 matches at 10 bases. The V gene's germline CDR1 is MDHEN and CDR2 SYDVKM. This CDR3 spans 15 amino acids. The V segment lost 5 bases and the J segment 4 bases; nucleotides outside the gene matches: 8. CDR3 nucleotides: TGTGCCAGCAGTCCTTGGACTAGCGGAGGGTACGAGCAGTACTTC. As protein: CASSPWTSGGYEQYF.